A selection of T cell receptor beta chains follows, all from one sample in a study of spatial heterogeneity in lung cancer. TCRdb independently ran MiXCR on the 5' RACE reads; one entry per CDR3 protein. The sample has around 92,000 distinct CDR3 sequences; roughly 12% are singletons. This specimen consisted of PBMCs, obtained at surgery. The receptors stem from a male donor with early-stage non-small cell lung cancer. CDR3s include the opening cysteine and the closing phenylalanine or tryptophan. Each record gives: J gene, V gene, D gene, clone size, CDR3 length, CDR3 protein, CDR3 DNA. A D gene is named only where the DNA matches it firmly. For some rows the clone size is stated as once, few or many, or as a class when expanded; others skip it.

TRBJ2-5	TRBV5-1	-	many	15	CASSLEPTSQETQYF	TGCGCCAGCAGCTTGGAACCCACGTCGCAAGAGACCCAGTACTTC
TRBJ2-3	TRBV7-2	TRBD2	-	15	CASSPTGLDTDTQYF	TGTGCCAGCAGTCCCACCGGACTAGACACAGATACGCAGTATTTT
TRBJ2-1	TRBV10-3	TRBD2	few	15	CAISEGLAGNNEQFF	TGTGCCATCAGTGAGGGACTAGCGGGAAACAATGAGCAGTTCTTC
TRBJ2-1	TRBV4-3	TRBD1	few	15	CASSQEGTEYNEQFF	TGCGCCAGCAGCCAAGAAGGGACAGAATACAATGAGCAGTTCTTC
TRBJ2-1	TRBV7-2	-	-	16	CASSLRGGGSFNEQFF	TGTGCCAGCAGCTTAAGGGGCGGAGGCTCCTTCAATGAGCAGTTCTTC
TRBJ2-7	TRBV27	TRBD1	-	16	CASSSRARQGSYEQYF	TGTGCCAGCAGTTCTCGTGCGAGACAGGGATCCTACGAGCAGTACTTC
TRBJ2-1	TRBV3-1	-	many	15	CASSQVSRAFNEQFF	TGTGCCAGCAGCCAAGTTTCCAGGGCGTTCAATGAGCAGTTCTTC
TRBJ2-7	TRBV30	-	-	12	CAWGDGSKEQYF	TGTGCCTGGGGGGACGGATCTAAAGAGCAGTACTTC
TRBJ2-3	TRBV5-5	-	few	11	CASYREDTQYF	TGTGCCAGCTACCGGGAAGATACGCAGTATTTT
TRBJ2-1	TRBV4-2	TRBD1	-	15	CASSQSQGAVNEQFF	TGTGCCAGCAGCCAATCCCAGGGGGCGGTGAATGAGCAGTTCTTC
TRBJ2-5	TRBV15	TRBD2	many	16	CATSRTRTSGEETQYF	TGTGCCACCAGCAGGACCCGGACTAGCGGGGAAGAGACCCAGTACTTC
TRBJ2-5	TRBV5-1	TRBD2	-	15	CASSLKLAGAETQYF	TGCGCCAGCAGCCTAAAACTAGCGGGGGCAGAGACCCAGTACTTC
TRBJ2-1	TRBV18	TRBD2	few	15	CASSPQREGYNEQFF	TGTGCCAGCTCACCCCAGCGGGAGGGCTACAATGAGCAGTTCTTC
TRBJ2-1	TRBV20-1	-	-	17	CSARGQGKRESYNEQFF	TGCAGTGCTAGAGGTCAAGGGAAACGGGAATCCTACAATGAGCAGTTCTTC
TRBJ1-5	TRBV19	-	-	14	CASSIGPGGQPQHF	TGTGCCAGTAGTATAGGACCGGGAGGTCAGCCCCAGCATTTT
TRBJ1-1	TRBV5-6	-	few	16	CASSFIARGRGTEAFF	TGTGCCAGCAGCTTTATAGCCCGGGGAAGGGGTACTGAAGCTTTCTTT
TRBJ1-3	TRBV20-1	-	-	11	CSWGARNTIYF	TGCAGTTGGGGGGCAAGAAACACCATATATTTT
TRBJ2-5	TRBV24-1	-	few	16	CATSDVGRRGQETQYF	TGTGCCACCAGTGATGTAGGACGGCGAGGGCAAGAGACCCAGTACTTC
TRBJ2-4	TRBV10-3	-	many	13	CAISESTENIQYF	TGTGCCATCAGTGAGTCGACCGAAAACATTCAGTACTTC
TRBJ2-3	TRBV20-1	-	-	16	CSAATLGARGTDTQYF	TGCAGTGCTGCTACCCTTGGGGCGCGGGGCACAGATACGCAGTATTTT
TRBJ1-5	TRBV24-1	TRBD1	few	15	CATSDTGASYQPQHF	TGTGCCACCAGTGATACAGGGGCCTCGTATCAGCCCCAGCATTTT
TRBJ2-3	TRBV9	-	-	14	CASSGQLSTDTQYF	TGTGCCAGCAGCGGACAGCTCAGCACAGATACGCAGTATTTT
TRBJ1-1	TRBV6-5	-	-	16	CASSYSTIGGRSEAFF	TGTGCCAGCAGTTACTCTACTATCGGGGGGCGCTCTGAAGCTTTCTTT
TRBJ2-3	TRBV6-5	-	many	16	CASRHAPGLSTDTQYF	TGTGCCAGCAGGCACGCGCCGGGACTTTCTACAGATACGCAGTATTTT
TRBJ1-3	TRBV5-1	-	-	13	CASSGRTGNTIYF	TGCGCCAGCAGCGGGCGGACCGGAAACACCATATATTTT
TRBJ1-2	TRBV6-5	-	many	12	CASSPVGYGYTF	TGTGCCAGCAGCCCCGTTGGCTATGGCTACACCTTC
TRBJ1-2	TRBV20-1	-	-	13	CSARDSANYGYTF	TGCAGTGCTAGAGATTCGGCCAACTATGGCTACACCTTC
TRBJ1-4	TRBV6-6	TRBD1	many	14	CASTPGQGFEKLFF	TGTGCCAGCACCCCGGGACAGGGATTTGAAAAACTGTTTTTT
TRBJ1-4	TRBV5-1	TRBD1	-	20	CASSIVPLRDRDGANEKLFF	TGCGCCAGCAGCATTGTTCCCCTCCGGGACAGGGATGGGGCTAATGAAAAACTGTTTTTT
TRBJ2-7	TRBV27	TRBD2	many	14	CASSPLAGVYEQYF	TGTGCCAGCAGTCCACTAGCGGGAGTCTACGAGCAGTACTTC
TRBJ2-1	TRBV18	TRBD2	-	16	CASSLDLAGGGNEQFF	TGTGCCAGCTCACTCGATCTAGCGGGAGGAGGCAATGAGCAGTTCTTC
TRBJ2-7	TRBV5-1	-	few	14	CASSFDGGAYEQYF	TGCGCCAGCAGCTTTGACGGGGGAGCCTACGAGCAGTACTTC
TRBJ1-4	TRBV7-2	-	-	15	CASSQQSSTNEKLFF	TGTGCCAGCAGCCAACAGTCCTCAACTAATGAAAAACTGTTTTTT
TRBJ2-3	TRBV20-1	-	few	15	CSATGRISSTDTQYF	TGCAGTGCTACGGGGAGGATTTCTAGCACAGATACGCAGTATTTT
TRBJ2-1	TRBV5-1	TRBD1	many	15	CASSGGQGPYNEQFF	TGCGCCAGCAGCGGGGGACAGGGCCCTTACAATGAGCAGTTCTTC
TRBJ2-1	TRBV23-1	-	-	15	CASSQEGAATAEQFF	TGCGCCAGCAGTCAAGAAGGGGCGGCGACAGCTGAGCAGTTCTTC
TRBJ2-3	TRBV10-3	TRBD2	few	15	CAISDYSGGGDTQYF	TGTGCCATCAGTGATTACAGCGGGGGGGGAGATACGCAGTATTTT
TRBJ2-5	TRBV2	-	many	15	CASSGLVGARETQYF	TGTGCCAGCAGTGGACTAGTTGGGGCTCGAGAGACCCAGTACTTC
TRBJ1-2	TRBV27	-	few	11	CASGGMGGYTF	TGTGCCAGCGGAGGGATGGGGGGCTACACCTTC
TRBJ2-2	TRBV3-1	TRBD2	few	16	CASSPGLAGQTGELFF	TGTGCCAGCAGCCCGGGACTAGCGGGACAAACCGGGGAGCTGTTTTTT
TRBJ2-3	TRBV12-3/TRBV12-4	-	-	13	CASNQRGADTQYF	TGTGCCAGCAACCAGAGGGGGGCAGATACGCAGTATTTT
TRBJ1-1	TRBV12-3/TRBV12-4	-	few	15	CASSPPVGGRAEAFF	TGTGCCAGCAGTCCCCCGGTGGGGGGGCGGGCTGAAGCTTTCTTT
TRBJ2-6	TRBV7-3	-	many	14	CATKSGSGANVLTF	TGTGCTACCAAGTCGGGCTCTGGGGCCAACGTCCTGACTTTC
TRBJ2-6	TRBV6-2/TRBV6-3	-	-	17	CASSYAPGSSGANVLTF	TGTGCCAGCAGTTATGCGCCGGGAAGCTCTGGGGCCAACGTCCTGACTTTC
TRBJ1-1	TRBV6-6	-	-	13	CASRSTGMGEAFF	TGTGCCAGCAGATCGACAGGCATGGGCGAAGCTTTCTTT
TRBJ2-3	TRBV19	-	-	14	CASSPPGRVDTQYF	TGTGCCAGTAGTCCCCCCGGACGCGTAGATACGCAGTATTTT
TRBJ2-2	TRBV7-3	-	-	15	CASSLAGDNTGELFF	TGTGCCAGCAGCTTGGCCGGGGATAACACCGGGGAGCTGTTTTTT
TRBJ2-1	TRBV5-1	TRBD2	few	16	CASSFGTSGNIDEQFF	TGCGCCAGCAGCTTTGGGACTAGCGGGAATATCGATGAGCAGTTCTTC
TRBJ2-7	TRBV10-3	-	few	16	CAISDRAGSPTYEQYF	TGTGCCATCAGTGATCGGGCAGGATCCCCTACCTACGAGCAGTACTTC
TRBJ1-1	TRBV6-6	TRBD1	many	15	CASSYSRGGNTEAFF	TGTGCCAGCAGTTACTCGAGAGGGGGCAACACTGAAGCTTTCTTT
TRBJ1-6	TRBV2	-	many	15	CASGRRGSDNSPLHF	TGTGCCAGCGGTCGAAGGGGCAGCGATAATTCACCCCTCCACTTT
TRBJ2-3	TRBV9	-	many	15	CASSPRSGLSDTQYF	TGTGCCAGCAGCCCCCGTTCCGGACTCTCAGATACGCAGTATTTT
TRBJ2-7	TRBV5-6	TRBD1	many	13	CASSQDRIYEQYF	TGTGCCAGCAGCCAGGACAGGATATACGAGCAGTACTTC
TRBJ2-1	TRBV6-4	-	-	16	CASSISRERPYNEQFF	TGTGCCAGCTCTATCTCGAGGGAGCGACCCTACAATGAGCAGTTCTTC
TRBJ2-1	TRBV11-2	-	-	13	CASSQRGYNEQFF	TGTGCCAGCAGCCAAAGGGGATACAATGAGCAGTTCTTC
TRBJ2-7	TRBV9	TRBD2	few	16	CASSPIAGGPSLEQYF	TGTGCCAGCAGCCCAATAGCGGGGGGGCCCTCTTTGGAGCAGTACTTC
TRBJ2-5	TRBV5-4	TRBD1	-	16	CASSTGTGGWQETQYF	TGTGCCAGCAGCACCGGGACAGGGGGCTGGCAAGAGACCCAGTACTTC